The entry that follows covers one TCR beta chain sequence. This clone has just a few counts. Its antigen has not been determined. Per-nucleotide qualities are absent, and no much larger clonotype sits a single base away. These data originate in a study of immune evolution from preneoplasia to lung adenocarcinoma (dated by TCRdb to the early 2020s). Regarding the complete study: No AAH lesions showed HLA loss of heterozygosity, compared with over 6% of AIS, 15% of MIA and approximately 30% of ADC lesions. The immune data were combined with whole exome sequencing and methylation data from the same cohort of nodules. Resected precursor lesions (AAH, AIS, MIA) and invasive adenocarcinomas were compared against paired morphologically normal lung tissue. The overall cohort was made up of more than 40 patients with pulmonary nodules who had surgical resection. Immune contexture across lung adenocarcinoma precursors and invasive adenocarcinoma was profiled using immune gene expression, TCR sequencing and multiplex immunofluorescence. The study reported that 100 to 120 samples were used for TCR sequencing. Sample size was determined by specimen availability and not by a prior power calculation. A total of approximately 56 patients contributed TCR sequencing data. POLYSOLVER was used to infer Class I HLA alleles from exome data, while LOHHLA was used to detect allele-specific HLA loss.

Between 2014 and 2017, the patients underwent resection in either Japan or China. The histologic diagnosis of each case was independently confirmed on H&E slides by two lung cancer pathologists. For nucleic acid extraction, premalignant or tumor cells were enriched by macro-dissection following pathologic assessment. DNA was isolated from FFPE tissue using the AllPrep DNA/RNA FFPE Kit. Relative to germline, V is 0 bases shorter and J is 4 bases shorter, with 4 bases between their ends. Per the germline V gene (reference sequence), WNHNN is the CDR1 and SYGVQD is the CDR2. The CDR3, cysteine through phenylalanine, is 13 amino acids long. The kept DNA is CDR3 alone, 39 bases in frame from the first base. Results and caveats for the whole study, not just this receptor: Normal lung showed the highest clonality, whereas later-stage lesions appeared to have higher T cell density and diversity but lower clonality. KRAS-mutant nodules showed the highest T cell clonality compared with EGFR-mutant or double wild-type lesions. Because all patients were from Japan and China, applicability to Western populations was uncertain. Top T cell clone frequencies were highest in normal lung and appeared to decrease progressively from AAH through AIS, MIA and invasive adenocarcinoma. Findings were based on association rather than direct causation; larger cohorts with long-term follow-up and longitudinal biopsies were deemed needed.

Using the immunoSEQ hsTCRbeta Kit, TCR beta CDR3 regions were sequenced from DNA. Under the source paper's analysis protocol: TCR sequencing data were analysed with the ImmunoSEQ Analyzer. T cell clonality was defined as 1 minus Pielou's evenness computed on productive rearrangements. To measure T cell diversity, the inverse Simpson index was applied to productive templates. T cell density was defined as TCR beta template counts normalized to usable DNA, with usable DNA estimated by amplification and sequencing of housekeeping genes. Two-sided Kruskal-Wallis tests were used to compare TCR metrics across histologic stages. TCRdb limited this immuneACCESS table to in-frame rearrangements with V and J called. A share of clones is missing; checked studies link under half to unresolved V genes, and the rest is unexplained. V, J and clone size derive from that table, while D and trimming were established from the DNA sequence. This sample gives several thousand clones in total; approximately 80% of them show up just once. In total, the top ten clones hold approximately 7.7% of the sample.

Sequencing used FFPE minimally invasive lung adenocarcinoma tissue. Interpreted using the paper, the cell subset or site label stands for: micro-invasive lung adenocarcinoma (MIA). This receptor chain uses TRBV10-1 and TRBJ1-5; there is no confident call for the D gene. The sequence came from a person aged 60-80 years with lung adenocarcinoma. The DNA sequence reads TGCGCCAGCAGTGAGTCCTTAAATCAGCCCCAGCATTTT. This encodes CASSESLNQPQHF.